Shown below are 20 T cell receptor beta chains from a single sample sequenced in a study of CD8+ T cells in alopecia areata. Treatment here: oral pan-JAK inhibitor, 5-10 mg twice daily. TCR sequencing used cDNA made by reverse transcription of extracted RNA. Only in-frame clones appear in the TCRdb table, and some are missing; sequencing was by immunoSEQ multiplex PCR. The sample holds around 200,000 clones, around 50% seen once. This specimen was CD8+ T cells sorted from blood, taken at week 24, from a patient treated with tofacitinib. The receptors come from a human donor with alopecia areata.

This clone was detected a few times. The rearrangement joins TRBV27 to TRBJ1-4, with D perhaps TRBD1 (5 bases). The germline V and J ends were trimmed by 3 bases and 8 bases, with 13 bases remaining between them. The CDR3 spans 14 residues. The germline V gene has CDR1 MNHEY and CDR2 SMNVEV (reference sequence). CDR3 in DNA: TGTGCCAGCAGTTTTGCCGGGGGAGGGGAAAAACTGTTTTTT. This codes for CASSFAGGGEKLFF. Together with reference TRBV27 and TRBJ1-4, the CDR3 gives the full variable domain: EAQVTQNPRYLITVTGKKLTVTCSQNMNHEYMSWYRQDPGLGLRQIYYSMNVEVTDKGDVPEGYKVSRKEKRNFPLILESPSPNQTSLYFCASSFAGGGEKLFFGSGTQLSVL.

This clone was counted a single time. V usage is TRBV14 and J usage is TRBJ2-1; D uncertain. V was trimmed by 4 bases and J by 4 bases, leaving 5 bases between them. The CDR3 contains 12 residues. The germline V gene has CDR1 SGHDN and CDR2 FVKESK. CDR3 DNA sequence: TGTGCCAGCAGCCGCGGATACAATGAGCAGTTCTTC. Protein: CASSRGYNEQFF.

The rearrangement uses TRBV30 and TRBJ1-5, with D possibly matching TRBD1 (5 bases). V lost 1 base to trimming and J lost 0 bases, with 7 bases between them. Germline loops: CDR1 GTSNPN, CDR2 SVGIG (reference sequence). The CDR3 length is 14 residues. Here the CDR3 DNA reads TGTGCCTGGAGTGAGGGACCTAGCAATCAGCCCCAGCATTTT. Translating it yields CAWSEGPSNQPQHF.

The V call is TRBV6-5, the J call TRBJ1-1, with TRBD1 matching 7 bases. J lost 1 base, V lost 6 bases, and 8 bases had no gene match. The CDR3 spans 15 residues. Germline CDR1 and CDR2: MNHEY and SVGAGI. In DNA, the CDR3 is TGTGCCAGCAGCTATGACAGGGTGGGGAACACTGAAGCTTTCTTT. It specifies CASSYDRVGNTEAFF.

This clone was found once. V and J are TRBV30 and TRBJ1-4; TRBD1 agrees at 7 bases. V dropped 0 bases and J dropped 8; count of bases not matched to a gene: 9. This CDR3 contains 15 residues. In germline, CDR1 is GTSNPN, CDR2 SVGIG (reference sequence). CDR3 residues: CAWSVDGQAHEKLFF. CDR3 coding DNA: TGTGCCTGGAGTGTAGATGGACAGGCCCACGAAAAACTGTTTTTT.

Turning to this clone: Additional DNA sequences in this sample encode the identical CDR3. The chain combines TRBV15 with TRBJ1-5, with D unresolved. CDR3 length: 13 amino acids. With 1 base removed from V and 4 bases from J, the gap between germline ends came to 5 bases. The germline gives CDR1 LNHNV, CDR2 YYDKDF (reference sequence). CDR3 coding DNA: TGTGCCACCAGCAGAGTGCTGAATCAGCCCCAGCATTTT. This gives the protein CATSRVLNQPQHF.

The CDR3 nucleotides are TGTGCCAGCAGCAACCTCGGCGGGGGTGACTATGGCTACACCTTC. As protein: CASSNLGGGDYGYTF. The chain combines TRBV6-5 with TRBJ1-2; D may be TRBD1 (5 bases). CDR1 is MNHEY and CDR2 is SVGAGI in the germline V gene. V lost 6 bases and J lost 3, with 17 bases in between. The CDR3 spans 15 residues.

This chain uses TRBV25-1 with TRBJ1-1; 12 bases are shared with TRBD1. CDR1 is MGHDK, CDR2 SYGVNS, per germline. Trimming took 6 bases from V and 4 from J; bases not matched to a gene: 6. The CDR3 totals 15 residues. Here the CDR3 DNA reads TGTGCCAGCAGAGGGACAGGGGGCTTTGGCACTGAAGCTTTCTTT. Protein: CASRGTGGFGTEAFF.

This clone has more than one count but fewer than ten. The V and J genes are TRBV7-6 and TRBJ2-1; D is uncertain. In germline, CDR1 is SGHVS, CDR2 FNYEAQ. The CDR3 covers 15 residues. V lost 5 bases and J lost 0, with 11 bases in between. The CDR3 loop reads CASSPNPGSYNEQFF. The DNA for the CDR3 is TGTGCCAGCAGCCCGAATCCCGGCTCCTACAATGAGCAGTTCTTC. Together with reference TRBV7-6 and TRBJ2-1, the CDR3 gives the full variable domain: GAGVSQSPRYKVTKRGQDVALRCDPISGHVSLYWYRQALGQGPEFLTYFNYEAQQDKSGLPNDRFSAERPEGSISTLTIQRTEQRDSAMYRCASSPNPGSYNEQFFGPGTRLTVL.

The chain is built from TRBV27 and TRBJ2-1; D uncertain. Germline V lookup: CDR1 MNHEY, CDR2 SMNVEV (reference sequence). The CDR3 is 15 residues long. Deletions cut 0 bases from V and 4 bases from J, with 10 bases between. Here the CDR3 reads CASSLSPPGYNEQFF. The CDR3 DNA is TGTGCCAGCAGTTTATCCCCCCCGGGTTACAATGAGCAGTTCTTC.

This rearrangement joins TRBV5-8 to TRBJ2-4, with a possible D match to TRBD2 (5 bases). Germline V lookup: CDR1 SGHTS, CDR2 YDEGEE. This CDR3 has 14 amino acids. Trimming stripped 1 base from V and 8 bases from J, with 13 bases between. This CDR3 is CASSLMASLDIQYF. Written as DNA, the CDR3 is TGTGCCAGCAGCTTGATGGCTAGCCTGGACATTCAGTACTTC. Based on the CDR3 plus reference TRBV5-8 and TRBJ2-4, the full variable domain is EAGVTQSPTHLIKTRGQQATLRCSPISGHTSVYWYQQALGLGLQFLLWYDEGEERNRGNFPPRFSGRQFPNYSSELNVNALELEDSALYLCASSLMASLDIQYFGAGTRLSVL.

This clone has only a few counts. CDR3 sequence: CASGPSGTADEKLFF. The CDR3 DNA reads TGTGCTAGTGGACCCTCCGGGACTGCTGATGAAAAACTGTTTTTT. This sequence joins TRBV12-5 and TRBJ1-4, with D maybe TRBD1 (5 bases). The CDR3 consists of 15 residues. Per the germline V gene, CDR1 is LGHNT and CDR2 is FRNRAP. Trimming stripped 6 bases from V and 6 bases from J, with 17 bases between.

This rearrangement joins TRBV6-5 to TRBJ2-7; 10 nucleotides match TRBD2. Germline CDR1 is MNHEY and CDR2 is SVGAGI. V was clipped by 5 bases and J by 6 bases; unmatched bases: 4. This CDR3 is built from 13 residues. The CDR3 region has the DNA TGTGCCAGCAGTACTAGCGGGGCATTCGAGCAGTACTTC. It yields the protein CASSTSGAFEQYF.

This clone was recorded once. This chain uses TRBV5-6 with TRBJ2-1; D gene uncertain. Germline V gene sequence: CDR1 SGHDT, CDR2 YYEEEE. This CDR3 region has 13 residues. Between the trimmed V and J ends, which lost 0 bases and 7 bases, there was a span of 8 bases. The DNA for the CDR3 is TGTGCCAGCAGCTTGGCCAATCGTAATGAGCAGTTCTTC. Amino acids: CASSLANRNEQFF.

The rearrangement links TRBV13 to TRBJ1-4; 7 positions match TRBD1. The ends lost 5 bases at V and 7 bases at J; junction bases unmatched: 10. Germline assignment: CDR1 PRHDT and CDR2 FYEKMQ (reference sequence). There are 15 residues in the CDR3. This CDR3 reads CASSALRQGSEKLFF. The DNA for the CDR3 is TGTGCCAGCAGCGCCCTTCGACAGGGTAGTGAAAAACTGTTTTTT.

The V call is TRBV27, the J call TRBJ2-3; 10 bases match TRBD2. CDR3 length equals 15 residues. Per the germline V gene, CDR1 is MNHEY and CDR2 is SMNVEV (reference sequence). The trim removed 3 bases at V and 5 bases at J, leaving 5 bases unmatched. CDR3 protein: CASSFEAGGVDTQYF. CDR3 nucleotides: TGTGCCAGCAGTTTTGAAGCGGGGGGGGTAGATACGCAGTATTTT.

The chain carries TRBV6-1 and TRBJ2-5; 10 nucleotides match TRBD1. CDR3 size: 15 residues. Trimming cost V 5 bases and J 3 bases; bases outside gene matches: 6. Germline assignment: CDR1 MNHNS and CDR2 SASEGT. The CDR3 coding sequence is TGTGCCAGCAGTCCCGGGACAGGGGATGAAGAGACCCAGTACTTC. Protein sequence: CASSPGTGDEETQYF.

The chain has TRBV11-2 and TRBJ2-3; D not certain. V was cut by 3 bases and J by 0 bases, with 7 bases left in between. This CDR3 contains 14 residues. The V gene's germline CDR1 is SGHAT and CDR2 FQNNGV. Here the CDR3 DNA reads TGTGCCAGCAGCTTCGGATCTAGCACAGATACGCAGTATTTT. Residues: CASSFGSSTDTQYF.

The chain links TRBV5-6 to TRBJ2-7; TRBD1 matches at 7 bases. Germline CDR1 SGHDT, CDR2 YYEEEE. Trimming took 4 bases from V and 0 from J; bases not matched to a gene: 10. The CDR3 spans 16 residues. This CDR3 is CASSAYPGQSSYEQYF. The CDR3, as DNA: TGTGCCAGCAGCGCCTATCCGGGACAGAGCTCCTACGAGCAGTACTTC.

The chain couples TRBV4-1 to TRBJ1-2, with unresolved D. Germline V gives CDR1 MGHRA, CDR2 YSYEKL. V was shortened by 0 bases and J by 3 bases, with 5 bases between the two germline ends. The CDR3 runs to 13 residues. CDR3 in amino acids: CASSQDIDYGYTF. In DNA, the CDR3 is TGCGCCAGCAGCCAAGATATAGACTATGGCTACACCTTC.